Listed below are T cell receptor beta chains from one sample, sequenced in a study of T-cell reconstitution after alpha-beta-depleted transplantation in children. TCRdb called the PCR reads again in MiXCR, with one record for every CDR3 protein. The data show about 110,000 distinct CDR3 sequences, approximately 6.9% seen once. The specimen was PBMCs, mostly from graft donor cells, collected 360 days after TCRalphabeta/CD19-depleted stem cell transplant. All receptors come from a male patient between 2 and 10 years old who had a stem cell transplant for acute lymphoblastic leukemia, so the T cells may come from the graft donor. Both conserved end residues are part of each CDR3. D genes are given only for firm matches. A row's size may be missing; if present it is once, few, many or a size class.

d_call	v_call	j_call	clone_size	cdr3_aa	cdr3_nt
TRBD1	TRBV29-1	TRBJ2-5	many	CSVEGVRQGETQYF	TGCAGCGTTGAAGGGGTGAGACAGGGGGAGACCCAGTACTTC
TRBD2	TRBV12-3/TRBV12-4	TRBJ2-3	many	CASSSPSGPSTDTQYF	TGTGCCAGCAGTTCCCCTAGCGGCCCTAGCACAGATACGCAGTATTTT
-	TRBV5-6	TRBJ1-6	few	CASSLGVLLYNSPLHF	TGTGCCAGCAGCTTGGGGGTATTACTCTATAATTCACCCCTCCACTTT
TRBD2	TRBV4-3	TRBJ2-7	many	CASSQDRGAGGRYEQYF	TGCGCCAGCAGCCAAGATCGAGGGGCGGGAGGGAGATACGAGCAGTACTTC
-	TRBV6-5	TRBJ2-5	many	CASSYSKTGKTQYF	TGTGCCAGCAGTTACTCGAAGACGGGAAAGACCCAGTACTTC
TRBD1	TRBV6-1	TRBJ1-1	few	CASRQGRGEAFF	TGTGCCAGCCGACAGGGAAGGGGTGAAGCTTTCTTT
-	TRBV9	TRBJ2-7	many	CASSAGRSSYEQYF	TGTGCCAGCAGCGCGGGGAGGAGCTCCTACGAGCAGTACTTC
TRBD2	TRBV9	TRBJ2-5	many	CASSPKLAGGLETQYF	TGTGCCAGCAGCCCAAAACTAGCGGGGGGGCTAGAGACCCAGTACTTC
-	TRBV5-1	TRBJ2-7	many	CASSPNPRDSQYF	TGCGCCAGCAGCCCTAACCCCAGGGATTCGCAGTACTTC
-	TRBV7-9	TRBJ2-5	-	CASSLERPLSQETQYF	TGTGCCAGCAGCTTAGAGAGGCCGCTTTCACAAGAGACCCAGTACTTC
-	TRBV10-3	TRBJ2-6	many	CASLGGGSGANVLTF	TGTGCCAGCTTAGGGGGGGGCTCTGGGGCCAACGTCCTGACTTTC
-	TRBV5-6	TRBJ2-2	many	CASSLNGAGELFF	TGTGCCAGCAGCTTGAACGGGGCCGGGGAGCTGTTTTTT
TRBD1	TRBV3-1	TRBJ2-7	many	CASSQVLDREYEQYF	TGTGCCAGCAGCCAAGTTCTCGACAGGGAGTACGAGCAGTACTTC
-	TRBV9	TRBJ2-7	many	CAFGEAGSYEQYF	TGTGCCTTCGGGGAGGCGGGCTCCTACGAGCAGTACTTC
-	TRBV7-2	TRBJ2-5	many	CASTEMYQETQYF	TGTGCCAGCACGGAGATGTACCAAGAGACCCAGTACTTC
-	TRBV7-9	TRBJ2-7	few	CASSPAGAAYEQYF	TGTGCCAGCAGCCCAGCAGGGGCCGCCTACGAGCAGTACTTC
-	TRBV7-9	TRBJ1-3	-	CASSQALLSGNTIYF	TGTGCCAGCAGCCAAGCACTCCTTTCTGGAAACACCATATATTTT
-	TRBV7-9	TRBJ2-7	many	CASSLGLNYEQYF	TGTGCCAGCAGCTTGGGACTGAACTACGAGCAGTACTTC
-	TRBV6-2/TRBV6-3	TRBJ2-2	many	CASSYRAPDTGELFF	TGTGCCAGCAGTTACCGGGCCCCGGACACCGGGGAGCTGTTTTTT
-	TRBV7-9	TRBJ2-7	many	CASSLRGHYEQYF	TGTGCCAGCAGCTTAAGAGGGCACTACGAGCAGTACTTC
-	TRBV24-1	TRBJ1-1	few	CATRRDLNTEAFF	TGTGCCACCAGGAGGGACTTGAACACTGAAGCTTTCTTT
-	TRBV4-3	TRBJ1-1	many	CASSQDGSEAFF	TGCGCCAGCAGCCAAGACGGCTCTGAAGCTTTCTTT